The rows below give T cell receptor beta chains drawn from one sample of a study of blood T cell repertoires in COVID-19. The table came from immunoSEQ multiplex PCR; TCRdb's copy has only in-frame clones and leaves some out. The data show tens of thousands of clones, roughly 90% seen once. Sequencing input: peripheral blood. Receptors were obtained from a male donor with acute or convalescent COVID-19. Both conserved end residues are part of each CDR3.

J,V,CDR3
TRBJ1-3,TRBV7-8,CASSLGQSYSGNTIYF
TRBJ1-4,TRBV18,CASSLYRGANEKLFF
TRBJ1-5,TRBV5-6,CASSWGGMIQPQHF
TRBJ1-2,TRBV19,CASSSKPGQGIKHTF
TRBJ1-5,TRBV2,CASSEATGRGNQPQHF
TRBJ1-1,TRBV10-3,CAISGGTGAMNTEAFF
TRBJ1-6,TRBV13,CASSRRGWNSPLHF
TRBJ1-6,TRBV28,CASSLGIGGSTLHF
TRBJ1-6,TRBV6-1,CASSEYRGTSPLHF
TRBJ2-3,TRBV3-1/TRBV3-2,CASSQADTQYF
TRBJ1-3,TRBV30,CACPSGGNTIYF
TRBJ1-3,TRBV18,CASSPQGDSGNTIYF
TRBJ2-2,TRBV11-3,CASSFLAGGPESGELFF
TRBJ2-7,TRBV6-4,CARLGQVKPYEQYF
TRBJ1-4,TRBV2,CASNLRQGANEKLFF